These 10 T cell receptor beta chains originate from one sample sequenced in a study of T cells in Graves' hyperthyroidism and ophthalmopathy. It was RNA transcripts that yielded the amplified TCR beta CDR3 regions. The HTBI set primed first-round TCR CDR3 RT-PCR. TCRdb processed the multiplex PCR reads anew with MiXCR; each CDR3 protein has one entry. There are about 320,000 distinct CDR3 sequences in the sample; 16% occur only once, and around a third lies in the top ten. Input material: blood. These receptors were collected from a man aged 25-40 years with Graves' hyperthyroidism.

The chain recombines TRBV12-3 or TRBV12-4 with TRBJ2-7, with 8 bases lining up with TRBD2. This CDR3 is 13 amino acids long. Trimming removed 7 bases from V and 7 bases from J; junction bases left unmatched: 9. The CDR3 DNA sequence: TGTGCCAGCATGAGGCGGGGGGCGGAAGAGCAGTACTTC. It is translated as CASMRRGAEEQYF.

This clonotype was observed at least ten times. The chain uses TRBV5-1 and TRBJ2-1; 11 positions agree with TRBD2. Trimming cost V 4 bases and J 4 bases; bases outside gene matches: 7. Germline loops: CDR1 SGHRS, CDR2 YFSETQ. CDR3 size: 16 residues. This CDR3 is CASSQDTSGSYNEQFF. DNA for the CDR3: TGCGCCAGCAGCCAGGACACTAGCGGGAGTTACAATGAGCAGTTCTTC.

This clonotype was detected ten times or more. The chain has TRBV28 and TRBJ2-7; tentatively, D is TRBD1 (6 bases). The V gene lost 5 bases and the J gene lost 6 bases, with 17 bases spanning the gap. This CDR3 contains 14 residues. Germline-derived CDR1 and CDR2 are MDHEN and SYDVKM. CDR3 protein: CASSQQDSPSEQYF. In DNA form, the CDR3 reads TGTGCCAGCAGTCAACAGGACAGCCCCTCCGAGCAGTACTTC.

A few counts support this clonotype. The J gene is TRBJ1-5, the V gene TRBV28; tentative D call: TRBD1 (5 bases). CDR3 size: 14 residues. V was clipped by 8 bases and J by 6 bases, with 17 bases between them. CDR1 MDHEN and CDR2 SYDVKM come from the germline V gene. As DNA, the CDR3 is TGTGCCAGCCGGGGGAGGGAGGGGCGTCAGCCCCAGCATTTT. It is translated as CASRGREGRQPQHF.

A word on this clonotype: A much more abundant neighbour one base away suggests this may be a read error. The CDR3 loop reads CTAKRQDASEKLFF. The CDR3, as DNA: TGCACTGCAAAACGACAGGACGCCTCAGAAAAACTGTTTTTT. The genes are TRBV20-1 and TRBJ1-4; D is perhaps TRBD1 (6 bases). Germline V gene sequence: CDR1 DFQATT, CDR2 SNEGSKA (reference sequence). The CDR3 spans 14 residues.

This clonotype was recorded at least ten times. This chain uses TRBV11-3 with TRBJ2-7; D not certain. This CDR3 contains 15 residues. The germline V gene encodes CDR1 SGHNT and CDR2 YENEEA. The V and J ends lost 0 bases and 5 bases respectively, with 14 bases between them. Written as DNA, the CDR3 is TGTGCCAGCAGCTTAGAATACAGTGGAGTCCACGAGCAGTACTTC. This codes for CASSLEYSGVHEQYF.

The V call is TRBV20-1, the J call TRBJ1-1; D ambiguous. CDR1 and CDR2 (germline): DFQATT, SNEGSKA (reference sequence). Deletions cut 4 bases from V and 1 base from J, with 7 bases between. CDR3 length equals 12 residues. The chain's CDR3 is CSATQQNTEAFF. In DNA form, the CDR3 reads TGCAGTGCTACACAGCAGAACACTGAAGCTTTCTTT.

Ten or more counts support this clonotype. The V and J genes are TRBV11-2 and TRBJ2-7; the D is unclear. Germline CDR1 and CDR2: SGHAT and FQNNGV. The CDR3 contains 12 residues. V was shortened by 1 base and J by 7 bases, with 8 bases between the two germline ends. The CDR3: CASSLGRQEQYF. The CDR3 coding sequence is TGTGCCAGCAGCTTAGGCAGGCAGGAGCAGTACTTC.

The sample holds a few counts of this clonotype. This chain connects TRBV10-2 to TRBJ2-5, with D uncertain. Germline CDR1 WSHSY, CDR2 SAAADI. The CDR3 covers 13 residues. V dropped 8 bases and J dropped 2 bases, with 12 bases sitting between them. CDR3 nucleotides: TGCGCCAGCCGTTCCGTCTTACAAGAGACCCAGTACTTC. Translation gives CASRSVLQETQYF.

This clonotype was recorded many times. The V gene is TRBV28, the J gene TRBJ1-1, with TRBD1 matching 9 bases. The trim removed 3 bases at V and 2 bases at J, leaving 4 bases unmatched. CDR1 and CDR2 from the germline V gene are MDHEN and SYDVKM. The CDR3 has 15 amino acids. CDR3 DNA: TGTGCCAGCAGTTTTACAGGGGGCGTCAACACTGAAGCTTTCTTT. Translating it yields CASSFTGGVNTEAFF.